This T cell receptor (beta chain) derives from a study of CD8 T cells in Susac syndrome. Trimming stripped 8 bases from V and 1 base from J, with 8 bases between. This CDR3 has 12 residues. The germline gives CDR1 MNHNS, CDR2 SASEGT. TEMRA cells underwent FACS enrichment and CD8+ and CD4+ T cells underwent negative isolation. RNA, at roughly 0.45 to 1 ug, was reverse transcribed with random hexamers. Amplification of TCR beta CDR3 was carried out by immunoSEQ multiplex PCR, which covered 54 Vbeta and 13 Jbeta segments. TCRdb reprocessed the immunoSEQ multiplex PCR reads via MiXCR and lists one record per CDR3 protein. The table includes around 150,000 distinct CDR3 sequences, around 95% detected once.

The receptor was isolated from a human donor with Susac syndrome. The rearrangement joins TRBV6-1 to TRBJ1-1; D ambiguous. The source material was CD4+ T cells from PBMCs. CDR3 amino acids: CASLVGNTEAFF. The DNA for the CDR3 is TGTGCCAGCTTGGTGGGGAACACTGAAGCTTTCTTT.